This TCR beta chain was sequenced for a study of blood T cells in healthy people across ages. Notes on the study in general: PBMC samples, being unsorted, prevented any conclusive comparison of naive and antigen-experienced cells.

This clonotype was counted between two and nine times. Its specificity is unknown. Primed by a sample-barcoded 5' primer and a J-beta primer mix, a second PCR proceeded for about 6 to 12 cycles. Through a template-switch adaptor with 12 random nucleotides, each cDNA molecule received a tag. MiXCR was run by TCRdb on the 5' RACE reads, yielding one entry per CDR3 protein. Of 1.8 million or so distinct CDR3 sequences listed, approximately 39% were seen once; the top ten hold more than 20%. From germline, CDR1 is SQVTM and CDR2 ANQGSEA. The trim removed 3 bases at V and 3 bases at J, leaving 6 bases unmatched. The CDR3 contains 14 residues.

The receptor's source is a human donor in good health. V usage is TRBV29-1 and J usage is TRBJ2-3, with 7 positions matching TRBD2. The material sequenced was blood. CDR3 region: CSVDLRGETDTQYF. DNA of the CDR3: TGCAGCGTTGACCTTCGGGGGGAAACAGATACGCAGTATTTT.